This paragraph covers one T cell receptor beta chain sequence. Its matching antigen is unknown. Participating donors were healthy, HIV-negative adults free of recent acute infections or vaccinations. This record comes from a study of shared clonotypes between healthy human individuals. Across the study: Sampling drew on donors who were a couple of women and a few men aged 18 to 49. Points from the study as a whole: The study found about 5% of naive CD4 clonotypes shared across several donors.

TCRdb's copy holds only in-frame clones and misses some; the assay was immunoSEQ multiplex PCR. The repertoire holds hundreds of thousands of clones, with 60% to 80% as singletons. The TCR was taken from a woman in her thirties in good health. Material for sequencing was memory CD4+ T cells sorted from blood. Subset here: CD45RA-negative fraction.

The CDR3 protein is CASSPTLAGSTDTQYF. The CDR3 DNA sequence: TGTGCCAGCAGCCCCACCCTAGCGGGAAGCACAGATACGCAGTATTTT. V is TRBV7-9 and J is TRBJ2-3; 9 positions agree with TRBD2. The CDR3 consists of 16 residues. The junction had 6 bases not matched to a gene; V was cut back by 5 bases and J by 0 bases. Germline CDR1 is SEHNR and CDR2 is FQNEAQ (reference sequence).